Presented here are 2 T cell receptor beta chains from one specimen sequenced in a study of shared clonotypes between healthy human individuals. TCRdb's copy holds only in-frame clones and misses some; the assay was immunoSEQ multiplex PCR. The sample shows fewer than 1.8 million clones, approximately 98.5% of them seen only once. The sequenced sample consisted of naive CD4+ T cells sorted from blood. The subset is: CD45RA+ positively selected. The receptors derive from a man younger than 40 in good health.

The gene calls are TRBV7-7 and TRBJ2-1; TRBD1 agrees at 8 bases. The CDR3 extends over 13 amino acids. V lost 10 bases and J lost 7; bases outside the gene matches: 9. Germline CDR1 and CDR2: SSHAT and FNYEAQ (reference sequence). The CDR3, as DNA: TGTGCCATAGGACAGGGCTCACTTAATGAGCAGTTCTTC. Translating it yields CAIGQGSLNEQFF.

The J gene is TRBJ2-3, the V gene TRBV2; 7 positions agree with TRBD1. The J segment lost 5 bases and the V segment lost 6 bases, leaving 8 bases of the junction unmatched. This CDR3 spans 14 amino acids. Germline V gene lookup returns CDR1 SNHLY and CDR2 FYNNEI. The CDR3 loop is CASRETGVGDTQYF. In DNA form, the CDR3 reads TGTGCCAGCAGGGAAACAGGGGTGGGAGATACGCAGTATTTT.